The clone carrying this T cell receptor beta chain was seen ten or more times. TCRdb ran MiXCR on the 5' RACE reads and lists one entry per CDR3 protein. The sample yields 100,000 to 150,000 distinct CDR3 sequences, roughly 3.2% seen once. The sample belongs to a study of neurological immune-mediated disorders. This CDR3 region has 14 residues. The ends were cut back, 0 bases at V and 2 bases at J, with 9 bases in the middle. Germline V gene sequence: CDR1 SGHTS, CDR2 YDEGEE. Sequenced sample: PBMCs. The sequence derives from a woman aged 25 to 45 with multiple sclerosis. V is TRBV5-8 and J is TRBJ2-7, with D unresolved. The DNA of the CDR3 is TGTGCCAGCAGCTTGGAGGGTGCCACCTACGAGCAGTACTTC. Translating gives CASSLEGATYEQYF.